Below, 21 T cell receptor beta chains from the same sample are listed, as sequenced in a study of blood T cell repertoires in COVID-19. Method: immunoSEQ multiplex PCR; TCRdb's copy keeps in-frame clones and lacks some. The repertoire holds roughly 80,000 clones, around nine tenths seen once, with 2.9% in the top ten. The specimen was peripheral blood. The receptors were sampled from a woman of 80 years or more with acute or convalescent COVID-19.

The V and J genes are TRBV7-9 and TRBJ1-3, with D hard to call. From germline, CDR1 is SEHNR and CDR2 FQNEAQ (reference sequence). Trimming pared 0 bases from V and 3 bases from J, leaving 9 bases between. The CDR3 extends over 15 amino acids. The CDR3 region has the DNA TGTGCCAGCAGCTTAGCTGGAGGGAATGGAAACACCATATATTTT. It codes for CASSLAGGNGNTIYF.

This clone has just one count. This chain uses TRBV13 with TRBJ2-2, with D possibly TRBD1 on 5 matching bases. Looked up from germline, CDR1 is PRHDT and CDR2 is FYEKMQ (reference sequence). The CDR3 has 13 residues. Trimming pared 3 bases from V and 8 bases from J, leaving 10 bases between. CDR3 sequence (DNA): TGTGCCAGCAGCTTTGGGGCCCTTGGGGAGCTGTTTTTT. Amino acids: CASSFGALGELFF. The entire variable domain, with the rest obtained from reference TRBV13 and TRBJ2-2, is as follows: AAGVIQSPRHLIKEKRETATLKCYPIPRHDTVYWYQQGPGQDPQFLISFYEKMQSDKGSIPDRFSAQQFSDYHSELNMSSLELGDSALYFCASSFGALGELFFGEGSRLTVL.

The chain couples TRBV24-1 to TRBJ1-2, with 7 bases identical to TRBD1. Germline V lookup: CDR1 KGHDR, CDR2 SFDVKD. This CDR3 is 17 amino acids long. The V and J ends lost 2 bases and 0 bases, in that order; junction bases with no gene match: 8. The CDR3 DNA is TGTGCCACCAGTGATTCTCATATGGACAGGACTAACTATGGCTACACCTTC. Translated, it gives CATSDSHMDRTNYGYTF.

The chain combines TRBV10-3 with TRBJ2-5; no definite D call. Trimming took off 0 bases at V and 4 bases at J, with 12 bases between the two ends. Germline V CDR1 and CDR2: ENHRY, SYGVKD. The CDR3 is made up of 15 amino acids. CDR3 protein: CAISESRSSSETQYF. CDR3 DNA: TGTGCCATCAGTGAGTCGCGCTCCTCCTCAGAGACCCAGTACTTC.

V gene TRBV5-1 combines with J gene TRBJ1-2; D possibly corresponds to TRBD1 (5 bases). The germline V and J ends were trimmed by 4 bases and 4 bases, with 8 bases remaining between them. The CDR3 consists of 12 residues. From germline, CDR1 is SGHRS and CDR2 YFSETQ. CDR3 sequence (DNA): TGCGCCAGCAGCAGCGACAGCTATGGCTACACCTTC. Amino acid sequence: CASSSDSYGYTF.

The chain couples TRBV5-6 to TRBJ2-5; 10 nucleotides match TRBD2. This CDR3 has 15 residues. Germline CDR1 is SGHDT and CDR2 is YYEEEE. The V segment lost 2 bases and the J segment 5 bases; nucleotides outside the gene matches: 6. The CDR3 region has the DNA TGTGCCAGCAGCTTTCGAGCGGGGGGGCCTGAGACCCAGTACTTC. This sequence encodes CASSFRAGGPETQYF.

The V and J genes are TRBV2 and TRBJ1-4, with D maybe TRBD1 (5 bases). CDR1 SNHLY and CDR2 FYNNEI come from the germline V gene. This CDR3 comprises 13 residues. Trimming took 2 bases from V and 8 from J, leaving 9 bases between them. The CDR3 here is CASSERDREKLFF. CDR3 nucleotides: TGTGCCAGCAGTGAACGCGACAGAGAAAAACTGTTTTTT.

The chain carries TRBV7-2 and TRBJ1-6; TRBD1 agrees at 8 bases. The germline gives CDR1 SGHTA, CDR2 FQGNSA. The CDR3 is made up of 15 amino acids. The J segment lost 8 bases and the V segment lost 5 bases, leaving 8 bases of the junction unmatched. CDR3 coding DNA: TGTGCCAGCAGCGCAGGACAGGGTAGACATTCACCCCTCCACTTT. Its protein is CASSAGQGRHSPLHF.

The V call is TRBV4-3, the J call TRBJ1-4, with 8 bases that match TRBD1. There are 18 residues in the CDR3. The V gene's germline CDR1 is LGHNA and CDR2 YSLEER. After removal of 0 bases from V and 0 bases from J, the junction contained 6 bases not matched to a gene. The CDR3 DNA follows: TGCGCCAGCAGCCAAGATTGGACAGGGAAGTCAACTAATGAAAAACTGTTTTTT. Its translation is CASSQDWTGKSTNEKLFF.

There are a few counts of this clone. V gene TRBV20-1 combines with J gene TRBJ2-5, with D hard to call. The germline gives CDR1 DFQATT, CDR2 SNEGSKA (reference sequence). This CDR3 has 11 residues. V lost 0 bases to trimming and J lost 5 bases, with 4 bases between them. The CDR3: CSARDRETQYF. The CDR3 DNA reads as TGCAGTGCTAGAGATCGGGAGACCCAGTACTTC.

The table lists this clone with a count of one. The rearrangement uses TRBV6-5 and TRBJ2-7; tentatively, D is TRBD2 (7 bases). The CDR3 extends over 13 amino acids. Germline V gene lookup returns CDR1 MNHEY and CDR2 SVGAGI. The V end was cut by 6 bases, the J end by 5 bases, with 14 bases between. The chain's CDR3 is CASSPLGGHEQYF. DNA for the CDR3: TGTGCCAGCAGCCCGTTGGGGGGGCACGAGCAGTACTTC.

The chain carries TRBV7-2 and TRBJ1-1; D is perhaps TRBD1 (6 bases). The ends were cut back, 1 base at V and 1 base at J, with 16 bases in the middle. Germline CDR1 reads SGHTA; CDR2 reads FQGNSA. This CDR3 contains 17 residues. The CDR3 sequence: CASSLEPFGTRNTEAFF. DNA for the CDR3: TGTGCCAGCAGCTTAGAACCATTCGGGACACGGAACACTGAAGCTTTCTTT.

The chain employs TRBV14 and TRBJ1-2; TRBD1 might be the D (5 bases). This CDR3 contains 20 residues. V was trimmed by 1 base and J by 1 base, leaving 25 bases between them. The germline V gene encodes CDR1 SGHDN and CDR2 FVKESK. CDR3 nucleotides: TGTGCCAGCAGCCAAGGGGGAACAAGGGACTCTCACTCAATTAACTATGGCTACACCTTC. Translated, it gives CASSQGGTRDSHSINYGYTF.

The genes are TRBV28 and TRBJ1-5; 7 bases map to TRBD1. The J segment lost 6 bases and the V segment lost 6 bases, leaving 2 bases of the junction unmatched. The CDR3 runs to 12 residues. From germline, CDR1 is MDHEN and CDR2 SYDVKM. The DNA for the CDR3 is TGTGCCAGCAGGACAGGGCGTCAGCCCCAGCATTTT. Amino acids: CASRTGRQPQHF.

The rearrangement joins TRBV6-4 to TRBJ2-2; maybe TRBD1 (5 bases). CDR1 MRHNA and CDR2 SNTAGT come from the germline V gene. V dropped 6 bases and J dropped 1 base, with 12 bases sitting between them. The CDR3 totals 15 residues. In DNA, the CDR3 is TGTGCCAGCAGCGTTGACAGCAGGAACACCGGGGAGCTGTTTTTT. Translated: CASSVDSRNTGELFF.

The chain employs TRBV28 and TRBJ1-2; no reliable D call. Germline CDR1 MDHEN, CDR2 SYDVKM. V was trimmed by 9 bases and J by 6 bases, leaving 8 bases between them. There are 10 residues in the CDR3. CDR3 coding DNA: TGTGCCAGTGGACTGGATGGCTACACCTTC. Amino acid sequence: CASGLDGYTF.

This sequence joins TRBV10-3 and TRBJ1-1; 9 nucleotides line up with TRBD1. CDR1 is ENHRY, CDR2 SYGVKD, per germline. This CDR3 spans 15 amino acids. Unmatched junction bases numbered 3, after V lost 3 bases and J lost 1 base. CDR3: CAISEKGQGNTEAFF. In DNA form, the CDR3 reads TGTGCCATCAGTGAAAAGGGACAGGGGAACACTGAAGCTTTCTTT.

The chain employs TRBV7-2 and TRBJ2-5, with 7 bases that match TRBD2. The germline V gene has CDR1 SGHTA and CDR2 FQGNSA. The CDR3 runs 13 residues. V trimming: 2 bases; J trimming: 5 bases; junction bases outside the gene matches: 2. This chain's CDR3 is CASSLREGETQYF. The CDR3 DNA sequence: TGTGCCAGCAGCTTAAGGGAGGGGGAGACCCAGTACTTC.

J is TRBJ1-4 and V is TRBV6-5; D unresolved. The CDR3 spans 13 residues. Germline CDR1 is MNHEY and CDR2 is SVGAGI. V shed 8 bases and J shed 4 bases, with 11 bases lying between them. CDR3 in amino acids: CASSARLNEKLFF. In DNA form, the CDR3 reads TGTGCCAGCTCTGCCAGGCTTAATGAAAAACTGTTTTTT.

The V call is TRBV9, the J call TRBJ2-6, with a possible D match to TRBD2 (7 bases). V gave up 6 bases and J gave up 3 bases, with 13 bases separating them. This CDR3 contains 15 residues. Germline V gene sequence: CDR1 SGDLS, CDR2 YYNGEE. CDR3 sequence (DNA): TGTGCCAGCACCGCGGGGGCGCTTGGGGCCAACGTCCTGACTTTC. Its protein is CASTAGALGANVLTF.

The gene calls are TRBV7-9 and TRBJ2-5; 10 nucleotides agree with TRBD1. The CDR3 consists of 15 residues. V lost 4 bases and J lost 7; bases outside the gene matches: 9. In germline, CDR1 is SEHNR, CDR2 FQNEAQ (reference sequence). The CDR3 coding sequence is TGTGCCAGCAGCTCGACAGGGGGCGAGGCGGGGACCCAGTACTTC. Its translation: CASSSTGGEAGTQYF.